This T cell receptor (beta chain) was profiled in a study of cytomegalovirus exposure and HLA in healthy donors. Study background: The study's early data release held around 85 million unique TCRs from HLA-typed donors. Study-wide results and caveats: In a later analysis, productive TCRs from donors in an Asian-associated ancestry cluster reportedly carried fewer N-insertions than the cohort mean.

V was clipped by 4 bases and J by 6 bases, with 15 bases between them. The length of the CDR3 is 14 residues. Germline CDR1 and CDR2: LNHDA and SQIVND (reference sequence). Points on this clone: Antigen specificity is unknown.

PCR employed 60 Vbeta and 13 Jbeta primers. The method was immunoSEQ multiplex PCR; TCRdb's version includes in-frame clones alone and lacks a portion of them. The sample spans some 70,000 clones; the ten largest clones claim 2.7%. The material sequenced was PBMCs. The sequence was obtained from a man between 40 and 49 years old in good health and CMV-seronegative. The V gene is TRBV19, the J gene TRBJ1-2; weak D call: TRBD1 (5 bases). DNA for the CDR3: TGTGCCAGTAGTACACTGGAGGGGCTAGATGGCTACACCTTC. Its protein is CASSTLEGLDGYTF.